A selection of T cell receptor beta chains follows, all from one sample in a study of cytomegalovirus exposure and HLA in healthy donors. Some clones are missing from TCRdb's copy, which holds only in-frame ones; the method was immunoSEQ multiplex PCR. The table includes approximately 200,000 clones, 75% to 85% detected once. The source material was PBMCs. All receptors come from a girl aged 5 to 17 in good health and CMV-seropositive. The conserved cysteine and the conserved F or W are not part of the CDR3 here. Fields, in order: V gene, J gene, CDR3 protein.

>TRBV7-2|TRBJ1-2
ASSNPGNYGYT
>TRBV29-1|TRBJ1-1
SVAQLINTEAF
>TRBV5-4|TRBJ1-2
ASSRTGNYGYT
>TRBV29-1|TRBJ1-3
SVEDSSSGNTIY
>TRBV4-1|TRBJ1-1
ASSQQNTNTEAF
>TRBV7-7|TRBJ2-7
ASSSSSGGHEQY
>TRBV30|TRBJ2-2
AWSVLAGEGELF
>TRBV6-6|TRBJ2-3
ASSYNPGDTQY
>TRBV5-1|TRBJ2-5
ASSFGLAGGPKETQY
>TRBV5-4|TRBJ2-7
ASSSKPGQGAYEQY
>TRBV7-2|TRBJ1-2
ASSLGGAYGYT
>TRBV6-5|TRBJ1-4
ASRGGGTNEKLF
>TRBV4-3|TRBJ2-3
ASSQDFGDFTDTQY
>TRBV7-9|TRBJ2-3
ASSFREVPDTQY
>TRBV7-9|TRBJ1-1
ASSYSNTEAF
>TRBV9|TRBJ2-1
ASSVDPSGGASYNEQF
>TRBV14|TRBJ2-2
ASSQPGLAGNTGELF
>TRBV7-2|TRBJ1-1
ASRLTQNTEAF
>TRBV6-5|TRBJ2-7
ASSGTGSSYEQY
>TRBV6-5|TRBJ1-5
ASSPRGQPQH
>TRBV12-5|TRBJ2-1
ASGPLAGDSQF
>TRBV28|TRBJ2-7
ASSLLSGVYQSEQY
>TRBV5-6|TRBJ1-6
ASSPRDRGPPLH
>TRBV11-2|TRBJ1-1
ASTYAFGGGGRNTEAF
>TRBV9|TRBJ2-3
ASSAEGGRSTDTQY
>TRBV27|TRBJ1-2
ASRGGADYGYT
>TRBV27|TRBJ2-7
ASSLDVRGLAGGQY
>TRBV25-1|TRBJ2-7
ASSDLYEQY
>TRBV10-1|TRBJ1-2
ARLGPDRGAPLAFGGYT
>TRBV10-3|TRBJ1-4
AIKGGGDEKLF
>TRBV6-6|TRBJ2-7
ASSYSGGPPD
>TRBV7-2|TRBJ2-3
ASSPRTSGFTDTQY
>TRBV5-1|TRBJ1-2
ASSLAGQDHGYT
>TRBV5-6|TRBJ2-2
ASSLVRTGVVGHTGELF
>TRBV7-2|TRBJ2-7
ASSDHSGVLREQY
>TRBV27|TRBJ2-2
ASSFLAGAATGELF
>TRBV6-1|TRBJ1-5
ATQGAGNQPQH
>TRBV4-1|TRBJ1-4
ASSQDFDRVNEKLF
>TRBV10-3|TRBJ1-5
AISEHTGPGQPQH
>TRBV2|TRBJ2-1
ASSGERGGSYNEQF
>TRBV7-8|TRBJ2-2
ASSLDHIAVGELF
>TRBV2|TRBJ2-6
ASCVAGGILSGANVLT
>TRBV21-1|TRBJ1-4
ASSPGATNEKLF
>TRBV5-1|TRBJ2-7
ASSSMTGPDEQY
>TRBV5-5|TRBJ2-1
ASSDLGGGLYNEQF
>TRBV30|TRBJ2-7
AWRGLAGNYEQY
>TRBV7-2|TRBJ2-2
ASSTPLERGGPGELF
>TRBV2|TRBJ1-5
ASSEAVGARVSNQPQH
>TRBV7-9|TRBJ1-1
ASSGEGIRWDTEAF
>TRBV10-2|TRBJ2-7
ASREAWGGGMSSYEQY
>TRBV7-8|TRBJ1-6
ASSSAGERYNSPLH
>TRBV7-2|TRBJ1-1
ASSQTPRGQGAEAF
>TRBV27|TRBJ1-2
AGSSAYRAPNYGYT